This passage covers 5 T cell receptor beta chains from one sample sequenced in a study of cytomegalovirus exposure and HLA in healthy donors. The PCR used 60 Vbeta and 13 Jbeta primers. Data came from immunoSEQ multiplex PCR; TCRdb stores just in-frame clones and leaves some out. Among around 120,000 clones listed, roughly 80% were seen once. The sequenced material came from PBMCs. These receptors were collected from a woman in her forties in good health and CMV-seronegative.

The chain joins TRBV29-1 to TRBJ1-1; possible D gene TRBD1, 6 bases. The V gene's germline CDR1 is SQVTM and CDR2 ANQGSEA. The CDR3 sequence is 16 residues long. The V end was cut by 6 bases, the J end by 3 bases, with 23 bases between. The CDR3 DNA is TGCAGCGTAGGGGGGGTATCGGGAGGGGGACACACTGAAGCTTTCTTT. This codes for CSVGGVSGGGHTEAFF.

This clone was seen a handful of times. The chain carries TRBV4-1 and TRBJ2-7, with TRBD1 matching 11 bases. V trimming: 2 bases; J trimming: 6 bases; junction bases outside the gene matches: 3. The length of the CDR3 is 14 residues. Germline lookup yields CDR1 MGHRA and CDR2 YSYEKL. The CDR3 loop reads CASSQPGTGGEQYF. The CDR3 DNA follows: TGCGCCAGCAGCCAACCCGGGACAGGGGGCGAGCAGTACTTC.

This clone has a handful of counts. The CDR3 is CSVGGQGEGGYTF. The CDR3 coding sequence is TGCAGCGTTGGGGGACAGGGGGAGGGTGGCTACACCTTC. The genes are TRBV29-1 and TRBJ1-2; TRBD1 matches at 11 bases. The CDR3 consists of 13 residues. Germline CDR1 SQVTM, CDR2 ANQGSEA. Trimming took 4 bases from V and 7 from J; bases not matched to a gene: 5.

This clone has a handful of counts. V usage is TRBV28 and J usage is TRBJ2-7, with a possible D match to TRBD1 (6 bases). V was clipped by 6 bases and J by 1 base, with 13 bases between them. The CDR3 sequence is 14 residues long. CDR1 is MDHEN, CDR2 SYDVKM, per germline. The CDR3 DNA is TGTGCCAGCAGCCCGTGGGACAAATCCTACGAGCAGTACTTC. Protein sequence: CASSPWDKSYEQYF.

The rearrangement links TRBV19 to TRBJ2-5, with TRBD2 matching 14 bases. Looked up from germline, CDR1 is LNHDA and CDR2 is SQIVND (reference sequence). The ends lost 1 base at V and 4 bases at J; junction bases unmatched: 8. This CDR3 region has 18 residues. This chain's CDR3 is CASSIGGLAGARGETQYF. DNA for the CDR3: TGTGCCAGTAGTATAGGGGGACTAGCGGGAGCCCGGGGAGAGACCCAGTACTTC.